This paragraph reports one T cell receptor (beta chain). Its specificity is unknown. This sample is part of a study of cytomegalovirus exposure and HLA in healthy donors. Points from the study as a whole: Among TCR beta chains, those listed as cytomegalovirus-associated numbered roughly 150.

The primer mix had 60 Vbeta and 13 Jbeta primers. Original methodology: In a later analysis, of tens of millions of unique beta chains, roughly 9.9 million appeared in at least two donors. Using immunoSEQ multiplex PCR, the repertoire was profiled, and TCRdb retains in-frame clones only, with some absent. V, J and clone size are those of that table, while D and trimming were read from the DNA. The table has approximately 190,000 clones, 65% to 90% seen once. Germline values: CDR1 LNHDA, CDR2 SQIVND (reference sequence). The CDR3 extends over 14 amino acids. V lost 6 bases, J lost 3 bases, and 4 bases stayed unmatched.

The clonotype comes from a middle-aged man in good health and CMV-seropositive. This chain connects TRBV19 to TRBJ2-7; 11 positions match TRBD2. The material sequenced was PBMCs. The CDR3 sequence is CASRTGTSGYEQYF. The CDR3, as DNA: TGTGCCAGTAGGACCGGGACTAGCGGCTACGAGCAGTACTTC.